This paragraph covers one TCR beta chain sequence. Its antigen is unknown. Qualities for individual bases were not recorded, and no much larger clone is one base off. Per the publication, the time point label means: cycle 1 day 1 (C1D1), immediately before nivolumab initiation. Relapse after autologous stem cell transplantation had occurred in all trial patients, and cohorts A, B and C were distinguished by prior brentuximab vedotin exposure. Magnetic negative selection with a Miltenyi CD4+ T cell isolation kit was used to purify CD4+ T cells from thawed PBMCs. The trial cohort included 55 to 65 patients with relapsed/refractory classical Hodgkin lymphoma, and each patient had a best overall response of complete response, partial response or progressive disease. Single-agent nivolumab was administered to trial patients in the multi-cohort phase II CheckMate 205 trial. An independent review committee assessed best overall response using the 2007 International Working Group response criteria. Trial PBMCs were collected just before the start of nivolumab (C1D1) and during therapy at cycle 2 day 1 and cycle 4 day 1. Peripheral blood was collected in 8 mL Vacutainer Cell Preparation Tubes, from which PBMCs were isolated by centrifugation and then cryopreserved. Purified CD4+ and CD8+ fractions were prepared only for cases in which an additional PBMC sample was available. Magnetically labelled cells were depleted on LS columns in a quadroMACS separator, and the flow-through was collected as the purified fraction.

This sample is part of a study of PD-1 blockade in classical Hodgkin lymphoma (TCRdb year 2020). Regarding the research as a whole: Nivolumab dosing was 3 mg/kg intravenously every 2 weeks, continuing until either disease progression or unacceptable toxicity. The study used CyTOF and TCR beta sequencing to define a peripheral blood immune signature of response to PD-1 blockade in classical Hodgkin lymphoma. What the research found in general, with its limitations: Only a single clinical trial cohort was studied, and what caused the repertoire differences, possibly disease activity or prior therapy, remained undefined. A significant rise by C4D1 was seen in CD4+ but not CD8+ TCR diversity (p=0.0027 vs p=0.16), with the rise being most apparent in complete responders (p=0.02). Baseline TCR diversity was reported to be lower in newly diagnosed patients than in healthy donors, and even lower in relapsed/refractory patients. Trial patients with a complete response had baseline diversity similar to that of newly diagnosed patients, while partial responders and progressors had significantly lower diversity. Lower diversity was observed in patients in whom nivolumab was started less than 1 year after ASCT, and these patients were excluded from later analyses so that confounding by immune reconstitution would be avoided.

The cysteine opens and the phenylalanine closes a CDR3 of 19 amino acids. Only the CDR3 DNA is retained, 57 bases long and in frame from the first base. The V end loses 1 base and the J end loses 4 bases, and a stretch of 22 bases separates them. Taken from the germline V gene, the CDR1 and CDR2 loops are SGHTA and FQGTGA. The Qiagen DNeasy kit was used to extract genomic DNA both from unsorted PBMCs and from the negatively selected CD4+ and CD8+ fractions. TCR beta CDR3 regions were amplified by immunoSEQ multiplex PCR using primers annealing to V and J segments. Amplification bias was minimized using a synthetic immune receptor repertoire, and residual bias was removed computationally after sequencing. The study's own analysis went as follows. Custom Python scripts were used to quantify repertoire diversity as the Shannon entropy index. The unsorted, CD4+ and CD8+ repertoires were each analyzed separately, with the exception of combined analyses, where CD4+ and CD8+ sequences were merged in silico. Clonal expansion was defined as at least a 2-fold frequency increase after treatment relative to C1D1, with a pseudocount of 0.5 for undetected baseline clones. Clones with 0 or 1 copy at C1D1 were classified as singleton clones, and clones with 2 or more copies were classified as non-singleton clones. Clones expanded in unsorted samples were labelled as CD4+, CD8+ or unknown by matching protein sequences in sorted samples from the same patient. Wilcoxon tests were applied to paired samples to test diversity changes from C1D1 to C4D1. The clones in this table, taken by TCRdb from immuneACCESS, are in-frame only. Not every clone is retained; where verified, under half of the shortfall comes from an unresolved V gene, and the cause of the rest is unknown. V and J calls and clone size come straight from that table; D and trimming were deduced from the DNA. The sample contains roughly 8,100 clones, about nine tenths of them found a single time. In total, the top ten clones hold about 1.7% of the sample.

This sequence was found in a human donor with classical Hodgkin lymphoma. The sample consisted of CD4+ T cells from blood, taken at baseline. The sequence links TRBV7-3 to TRBJ2-2; a confident D gene designation cannot be given. The CDR3 amino acid sequence is: CASSLISRLPDGATGELFF. The sequenced DNA is TGTGCCAGCAGCTTAATCTCGAGGCTTCCCGACGGAGCCACCGGGGAGCTGTTTTTT. Outside the CDR3, residues come from the reference TRBV7-3 and TRBJ2-2 proteins, so the full variable domain is: GAGVSQTPSNKVTEKGKYVELRCDPISGHTALYWYRQSLGQGPEFLIYFQGTGAADDSGLPNDRFFAVRPEGSVSTLKIQRTERGDSAVYLCASSLISRLPDGATGELFFGEGSRLTVL.